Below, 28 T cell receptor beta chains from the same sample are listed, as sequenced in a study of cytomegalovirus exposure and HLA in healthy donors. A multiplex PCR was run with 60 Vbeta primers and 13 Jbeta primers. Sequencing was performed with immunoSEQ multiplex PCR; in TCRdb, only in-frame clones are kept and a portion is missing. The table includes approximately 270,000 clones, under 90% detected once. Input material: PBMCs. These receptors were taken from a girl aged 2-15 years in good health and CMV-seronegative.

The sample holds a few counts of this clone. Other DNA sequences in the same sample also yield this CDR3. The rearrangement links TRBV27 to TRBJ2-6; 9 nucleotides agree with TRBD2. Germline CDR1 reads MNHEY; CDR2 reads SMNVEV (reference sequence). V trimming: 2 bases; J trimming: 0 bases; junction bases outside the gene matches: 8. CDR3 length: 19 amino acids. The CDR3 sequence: CASSLGTSSVYSGANVLTF. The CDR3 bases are TGTGCCAGCAGTTTAGGGACTAGCTCTGTGTACTCTGGGGCCAACGTCCTGACTTTC.

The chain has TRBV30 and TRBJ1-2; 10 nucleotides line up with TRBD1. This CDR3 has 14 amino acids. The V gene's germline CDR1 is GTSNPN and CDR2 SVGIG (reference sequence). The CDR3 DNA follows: TGTGCGGGGACAGGGGACCCAATGGCTTATGGCTACACCTTC. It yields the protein CAGTGDPMAYGYTF.

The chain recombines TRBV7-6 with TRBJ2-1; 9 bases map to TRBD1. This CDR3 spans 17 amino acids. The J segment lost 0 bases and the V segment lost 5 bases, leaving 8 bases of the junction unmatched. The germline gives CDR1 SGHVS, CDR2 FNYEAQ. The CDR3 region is CASSTSRDRVSYNEQFF. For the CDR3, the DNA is TGTGCCAGCAGCACAAGCCGGGACAGGGTCTCCTACAATGAGCAGTTCTTC.

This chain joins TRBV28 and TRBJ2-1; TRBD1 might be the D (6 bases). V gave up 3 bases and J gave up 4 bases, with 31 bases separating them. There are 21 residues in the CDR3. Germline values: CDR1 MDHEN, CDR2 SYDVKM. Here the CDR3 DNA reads TGTGCCAGCAGTTTCTCCTTGACAGGCAAAAAGCGGAGCTCCCGGTACAATGAGCAGTTCTTC. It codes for CASSFSLTGKKRSSRYNEQFF.

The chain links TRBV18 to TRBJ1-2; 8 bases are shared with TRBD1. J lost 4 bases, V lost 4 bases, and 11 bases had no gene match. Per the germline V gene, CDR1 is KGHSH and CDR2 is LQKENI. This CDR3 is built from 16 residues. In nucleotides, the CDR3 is TGTGCCAGCTCACTTCAGCAGGGGGCAAGGTTCTATGGCTACACCTTC. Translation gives CASSLQQGARFYGYTF.

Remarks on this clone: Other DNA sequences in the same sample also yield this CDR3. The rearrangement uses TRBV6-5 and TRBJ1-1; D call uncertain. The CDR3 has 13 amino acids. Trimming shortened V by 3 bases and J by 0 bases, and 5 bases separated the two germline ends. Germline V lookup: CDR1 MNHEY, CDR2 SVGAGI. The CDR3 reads CASSYSVNTEAFF. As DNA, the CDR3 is TGTGCCAGCAGTTATTCGGTGAACACTGAAGCTTTCTTT.

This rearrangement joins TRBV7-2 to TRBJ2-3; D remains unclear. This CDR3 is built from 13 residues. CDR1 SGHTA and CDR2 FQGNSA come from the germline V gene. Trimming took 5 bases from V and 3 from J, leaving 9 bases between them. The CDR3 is CASSPRLTDTQYF. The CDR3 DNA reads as TGTGCCAGCAGCCCTCGACTGACAGATACGCAGTATTTT.

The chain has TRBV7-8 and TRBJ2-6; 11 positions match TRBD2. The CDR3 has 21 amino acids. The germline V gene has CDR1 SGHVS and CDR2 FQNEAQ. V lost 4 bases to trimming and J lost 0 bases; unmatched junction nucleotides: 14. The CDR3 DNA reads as TGTGCCAGCAGCTCCGGGAGGGTTTTAGCGGGGGGGAGCTCTGGGGCCAACGTCCTGACTTTC. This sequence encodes CASSSGRVLAGGSSGANVLTF.

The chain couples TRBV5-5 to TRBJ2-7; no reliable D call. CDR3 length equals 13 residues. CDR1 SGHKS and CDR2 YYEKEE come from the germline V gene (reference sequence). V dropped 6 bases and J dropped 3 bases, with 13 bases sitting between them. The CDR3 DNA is TGTGCCAGCACCCTTGCCAGAAACTACGAGCAGTACTTC. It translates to CASTLARNYEQYF.

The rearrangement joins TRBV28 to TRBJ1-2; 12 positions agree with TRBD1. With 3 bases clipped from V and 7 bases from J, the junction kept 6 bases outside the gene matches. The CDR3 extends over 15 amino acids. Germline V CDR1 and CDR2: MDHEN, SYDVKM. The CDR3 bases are TGTGCCAGCAGTTTCTGGGACAGGGGGCGGTGTGGCTACACCTTC. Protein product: CASSFWDRGRCGYTF.

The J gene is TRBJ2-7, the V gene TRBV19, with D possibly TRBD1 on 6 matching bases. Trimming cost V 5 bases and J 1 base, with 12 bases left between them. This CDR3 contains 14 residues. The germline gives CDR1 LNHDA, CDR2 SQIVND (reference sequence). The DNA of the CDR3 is TGTGCCAGTAGTGAAACAGGGCATTCCTACGAGCAGTACTTC. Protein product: CASSETGHSYEQYF.

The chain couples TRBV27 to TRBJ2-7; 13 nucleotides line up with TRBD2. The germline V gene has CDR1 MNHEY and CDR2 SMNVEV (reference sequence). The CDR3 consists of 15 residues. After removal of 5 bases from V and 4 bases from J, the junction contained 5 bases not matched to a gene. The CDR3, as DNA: TGTGCCAGCAGTAGGACTAGCGGGGGATTTTACGAGCAGTACTTC. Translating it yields CASSRTSGGFYEQYF.

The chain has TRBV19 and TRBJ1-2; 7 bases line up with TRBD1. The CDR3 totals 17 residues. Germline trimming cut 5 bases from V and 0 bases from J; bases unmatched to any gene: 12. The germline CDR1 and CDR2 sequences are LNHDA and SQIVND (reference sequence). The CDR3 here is CASSRDSAIGANYGYTF. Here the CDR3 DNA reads TGTGCCAGTAGTCGGGACAGCGCAATCGGGGCTAACTATGGCTACACCTTC.

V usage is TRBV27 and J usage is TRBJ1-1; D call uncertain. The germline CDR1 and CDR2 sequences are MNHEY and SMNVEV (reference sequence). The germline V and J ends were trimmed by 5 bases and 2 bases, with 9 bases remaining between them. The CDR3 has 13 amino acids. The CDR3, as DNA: TGTGCCAGCAGTCTAGCCCTTAACACTGAAGCTTTCTTT. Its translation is CASSLALNTEAFF.

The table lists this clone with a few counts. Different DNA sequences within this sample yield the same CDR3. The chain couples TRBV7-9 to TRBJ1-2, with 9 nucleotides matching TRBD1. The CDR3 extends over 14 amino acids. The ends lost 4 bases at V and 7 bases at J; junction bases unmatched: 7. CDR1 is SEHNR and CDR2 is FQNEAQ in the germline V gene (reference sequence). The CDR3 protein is CASSSSDRGSGYTF. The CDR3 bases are TGTGCCAGCAGCTCCTCGGACAGGGGAAGTGGCTACACCTTC.

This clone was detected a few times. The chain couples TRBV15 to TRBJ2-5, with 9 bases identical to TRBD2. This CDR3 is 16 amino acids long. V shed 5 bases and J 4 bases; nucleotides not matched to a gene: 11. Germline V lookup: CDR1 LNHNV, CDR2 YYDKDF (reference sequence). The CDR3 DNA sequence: TGTGCCACCAGCCTATTTAGCGGGGGAAGAGGAGAGACCCAGTACTTC. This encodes CATSLFSGGRGETQYF.

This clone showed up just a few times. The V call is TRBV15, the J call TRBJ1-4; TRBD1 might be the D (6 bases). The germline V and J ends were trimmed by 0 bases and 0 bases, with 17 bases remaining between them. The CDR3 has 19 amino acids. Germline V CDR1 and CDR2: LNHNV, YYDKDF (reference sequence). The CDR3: CATSRELWRTATTNEKLFF. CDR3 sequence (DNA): TGTGCCACCAGCAGAGAGTTATGGAGGACAGCTACAACTAATGAAAAACTGTTTTTT.

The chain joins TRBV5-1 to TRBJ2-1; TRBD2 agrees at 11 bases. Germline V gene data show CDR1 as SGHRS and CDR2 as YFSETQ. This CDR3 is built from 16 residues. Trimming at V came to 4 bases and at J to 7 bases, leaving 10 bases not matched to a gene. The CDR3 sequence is CASSTAGTSGANEQFF. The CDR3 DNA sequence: TGCGCCAGCAGCACCGCCGGGACTAGCGGAGCAAATGAGCAGTTCTTC.

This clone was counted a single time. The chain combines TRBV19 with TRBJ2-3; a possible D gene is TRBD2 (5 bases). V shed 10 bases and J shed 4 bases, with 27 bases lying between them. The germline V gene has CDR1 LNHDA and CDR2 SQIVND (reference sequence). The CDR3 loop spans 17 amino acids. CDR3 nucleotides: TGTGCCACCCTCCCTTGGGATGGGAGTATCCTTCCAGATACGCAGTATTTT. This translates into CATLPWDGSILPDTQYF.

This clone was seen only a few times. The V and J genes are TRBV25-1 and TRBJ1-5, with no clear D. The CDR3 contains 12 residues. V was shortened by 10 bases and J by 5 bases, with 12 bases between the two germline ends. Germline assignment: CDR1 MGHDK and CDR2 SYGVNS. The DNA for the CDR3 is TGTGCCAACTGGCAGGCCTATCAGCCCCAGCATTTT. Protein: CANWQAYQPQHF.

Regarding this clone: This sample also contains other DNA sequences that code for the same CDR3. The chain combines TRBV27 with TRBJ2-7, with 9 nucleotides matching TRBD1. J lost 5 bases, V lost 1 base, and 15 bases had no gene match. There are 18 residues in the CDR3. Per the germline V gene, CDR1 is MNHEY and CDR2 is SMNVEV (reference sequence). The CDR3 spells CASSLWPPGQGFMDEQYF. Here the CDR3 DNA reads TGTGCCAGCAGTTTATGGCCCCCGGGACAGGGCTTTATGGACGAGCAGTACTTC.

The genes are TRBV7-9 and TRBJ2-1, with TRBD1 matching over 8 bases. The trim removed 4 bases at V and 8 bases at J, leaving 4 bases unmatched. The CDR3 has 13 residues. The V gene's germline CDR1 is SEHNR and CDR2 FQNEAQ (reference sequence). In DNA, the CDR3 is TGTGCCAGCAGCTCATTCAGGGGGCATGAGCAGTTCTTC. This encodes CASSSFRGHEQFF.

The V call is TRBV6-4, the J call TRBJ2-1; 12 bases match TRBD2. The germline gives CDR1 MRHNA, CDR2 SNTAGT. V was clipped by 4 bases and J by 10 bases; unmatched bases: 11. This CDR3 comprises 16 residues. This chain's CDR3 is CASSGHWTSGAKEQFF. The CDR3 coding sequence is TGTGCCAGCAGTGGACACTGGACTAGCGGGGCCAAGGAGCAGTTCTTC.

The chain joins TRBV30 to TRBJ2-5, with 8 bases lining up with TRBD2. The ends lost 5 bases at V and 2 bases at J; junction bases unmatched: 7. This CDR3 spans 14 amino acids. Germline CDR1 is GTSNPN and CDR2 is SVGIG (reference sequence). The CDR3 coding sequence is TGTGCCTGGGACTTACTAGCGGAACAAGAGACCCAGTACTTC. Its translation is CAWDLLAEQETQYF.

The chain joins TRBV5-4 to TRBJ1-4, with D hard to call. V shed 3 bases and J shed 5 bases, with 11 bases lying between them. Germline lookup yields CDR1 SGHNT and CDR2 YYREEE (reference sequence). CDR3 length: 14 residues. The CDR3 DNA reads TGTGCCAGCAGCTCGAGTCCCTCAAATGAAAAACTGTTTTTT. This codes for CASSSSPSNEKLFF. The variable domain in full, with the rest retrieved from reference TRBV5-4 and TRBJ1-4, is ETGVTQSPTHLIKTRGQQVTLRCSSQSGHNTVSWYQQALGQGPQFIFQYYREEENGRGNFPPRFSGLQFPNYSSELNVNALELDDSALYLCASSSSPSNEKLFFGSGTQLSVL.

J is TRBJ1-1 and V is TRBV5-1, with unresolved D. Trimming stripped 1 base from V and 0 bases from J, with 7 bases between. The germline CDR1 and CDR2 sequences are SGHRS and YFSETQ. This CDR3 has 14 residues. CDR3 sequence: CASSLIGMNTEAFF. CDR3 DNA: TGCGCCAGCAGCTTGATCGGGATGAACACTGAAGCTTTCTTT.

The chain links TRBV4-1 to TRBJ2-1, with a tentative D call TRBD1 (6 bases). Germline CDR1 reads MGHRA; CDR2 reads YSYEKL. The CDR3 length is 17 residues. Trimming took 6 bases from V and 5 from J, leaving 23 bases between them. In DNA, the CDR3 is TGCGCCAGCAGAGCCAAGATAGTAGGACAGACCAACAATGAGCAGTTCTTC. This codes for CASRAKIVGQTNNEQFF.

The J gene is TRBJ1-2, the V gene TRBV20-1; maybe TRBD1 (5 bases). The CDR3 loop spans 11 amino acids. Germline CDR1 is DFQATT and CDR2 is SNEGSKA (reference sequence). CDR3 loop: CTRARVYGYTF. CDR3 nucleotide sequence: TGCACCAGAGCCAGGGTGTATGGCTACACCTTC.